This T cell receptor (beta chain) comes out of a study of spatial heterogeneity in lung cancer (dated by TCRdb to about 2019). Looking at the study overall: Donors were approximately 72 patients with early-stage, untreated non-small cell lung cancer from the lung TRACERx cohort. Follow-up PBMC samples were sequenced whenever the samples were available, and the median time to follow-up was about 25 months after resection. Beta-chain transcripts were consistently detected in greater numbers than alpha-chain transcripts, which likely reflected higher beta-chain transcript abundance. In the raw uncorrected reads, each unique combination of TCR and UMI appeared more than ten times on average. In non-small cell lung cancer, the study quantitatively compared TCR alpha and beta repertoires across several tumor regions, matched nontumor lung, and blood. TCR repertoire features were related to nonsynonymous mutation counts determined by whole-exome sequencing of tumor tissue. At surgery, both alpha and beta chains were TCR-sequenced in about 200 tumor regions, 63 to 65 matched nontumor lung samples and a few dozen PBMC samples.

What this sample's time point label stands for: blood at routine non-recurrence follow-up after resection. Without any cell sorting, TCR sequencing was performed on whole RNA extracted either from tumor and nontumor lung tissue or from cryopreserved PBMC samples. Only patients with enough RNA available from two or more tumor regions were chosen for TCR sequencing. From cysteine to phenylalanine, the CDR3 is 15 amino acids long. Solely the CDR3 DNA is kept, with 45 bases framed from the first base. The junction carries 12 bases between V and J, which are trimmed by 2 bases and 3 bases respectively. CDR1 and CDR2, looked up from the germline V gene (reference sequence), are MNHEY and SMNVEV. The research as a whole found: Only 14 patients were included in comparisons of baseline and follow-up blood repertoires. Ubiquitous expanded tumor TCRs were detected in blood more often at tumor resection than at routine follow-up. Confirming at a functional level the hypothesis that regional TCRs recognize regional mutations was considered to require additional single-cell paired TCR alpha and beta sequencing.

Libraries came from 5' RACE. Sequencing was performed on a NextSeq 500. To allow correction of PCR and sequencing errors, the TCR library protocol tagged every TCR cDNA molecule with a unique molecular identifier. On the study's bioinformatics: Decombinator tools were used for TCR identification, UMI-based error correction and CDR3 extraction. TCRs above a frequency of 2 per 1,000, corresponding to the top 1% of the tumor frequency distribution, were defined as expanded. Renyi diversity was calculated using the R vegan package after each repertoire was subsampled 100 times to 5,000 TCRs. CDR3 similarity networks were constructed using string-kernel similarity of amino acid triplets, with links drawn between CDR3s whose pairwise similarity was above 0.82. TCRdb redid the processing of the public reads, applying fastp at Q25 and MiXCR, and retained in-frame beta chains. Identical CDR3 protein sequences are pooled into one entry, listed with their most common genes and DNA. TCRdb, rather than the study authors, made the V and J calls. Across this sample there are 40,000 or so distinct CDR3 sequences, with more than 9% seen only once. Jointly, the top ten make up over 15% of the sample.

This clonotype was found many times. Its antigen is unknown. Per-base quality was not reported, and no clone a single base away is much larger than it. This sequence was found in a female donor with early-stage non-small cell lung cancer. This specimen was PBMCs, taken at follow-up. The chain joins TRBV27 to TRBJ2-3; the D gene is tentatively TRBD1 or TRBD2, each matching 5 bases. This receptor has the CDR3 CASSLRGSRTDTQYF. The nucleotides are TGTGCCAGCAGTTTACGGGGCAGCCGGACAGATACGCAGTATTTT.